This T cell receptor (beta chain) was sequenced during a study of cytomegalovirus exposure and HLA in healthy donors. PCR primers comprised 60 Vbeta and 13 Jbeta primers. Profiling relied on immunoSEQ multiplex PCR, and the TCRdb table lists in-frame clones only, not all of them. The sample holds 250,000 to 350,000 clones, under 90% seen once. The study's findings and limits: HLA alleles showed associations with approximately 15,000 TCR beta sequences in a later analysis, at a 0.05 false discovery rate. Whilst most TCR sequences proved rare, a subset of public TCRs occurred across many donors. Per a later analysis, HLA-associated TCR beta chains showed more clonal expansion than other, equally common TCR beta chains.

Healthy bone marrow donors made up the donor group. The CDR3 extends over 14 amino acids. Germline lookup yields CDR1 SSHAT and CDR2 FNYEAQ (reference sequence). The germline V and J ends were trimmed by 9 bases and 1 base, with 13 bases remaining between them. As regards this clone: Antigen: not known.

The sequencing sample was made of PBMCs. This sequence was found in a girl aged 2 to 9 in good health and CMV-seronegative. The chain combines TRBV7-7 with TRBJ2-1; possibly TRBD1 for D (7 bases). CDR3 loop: CASGPGGSYNEQFF. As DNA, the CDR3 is TGTGCCAGTGGTCCAGGGGGGTCCTACAATGAGCAGTTCTTC.